The table lists the clone carrying this T cell receptor beta chain with a few counts. What it binds is not known. The data stem from a study of T cell responses to AZD1222 COVID-19 vaccine. Study-level results: The reported proportion of spike-specific TCRs targeting unmutated variant regions was nearly half. Repertoire collection took place solely once the T cell response had peaked. At study baseline, merely several AZD1222 recipients were seropositive. Clonal diversity was possibly underestimated; the donors were predominantly white British and more often female.

The method was immunoSEQ multiplex PCR; TCRdb's version includes in-frame clones alone and lacks a portion of them. The table lists around 160,000 clones, around four fifths of them singletons, with around 4.3% in the top ten. V lost 11 bases to trimming and J lost 1 base, with 9 bases between them. The CDR3 loop spans 12 amino acids. In germline, CDR1 is MNHEY, CDR2 SVGAGI. This receptor was taken from an adult in good health. The sample was peripheral blood, taken on day 0 of MenACWY control vaccination. V is TRBV6-5 and J is TRBJ2-1; D uncertain. The CDR3 sequence: CASSPSYNEQFF. CDR3 in DNA: TGTGCCTCCTCCCCGTCCTACAATGAGCAGTTCTTC.